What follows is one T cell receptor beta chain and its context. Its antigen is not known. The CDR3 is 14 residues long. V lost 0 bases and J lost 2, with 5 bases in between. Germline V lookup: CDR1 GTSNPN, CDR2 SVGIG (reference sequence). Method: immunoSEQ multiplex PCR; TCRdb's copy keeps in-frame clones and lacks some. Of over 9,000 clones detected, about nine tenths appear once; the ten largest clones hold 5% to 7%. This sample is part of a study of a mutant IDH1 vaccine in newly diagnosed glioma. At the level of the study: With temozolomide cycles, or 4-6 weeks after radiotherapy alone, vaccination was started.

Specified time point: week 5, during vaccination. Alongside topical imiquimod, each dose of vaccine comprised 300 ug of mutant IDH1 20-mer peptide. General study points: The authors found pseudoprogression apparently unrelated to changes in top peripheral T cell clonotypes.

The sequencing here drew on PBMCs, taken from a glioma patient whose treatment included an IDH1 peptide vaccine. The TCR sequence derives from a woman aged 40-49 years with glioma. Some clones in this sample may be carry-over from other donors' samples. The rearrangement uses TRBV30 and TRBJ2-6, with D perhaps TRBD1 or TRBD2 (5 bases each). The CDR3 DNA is TGTGCCTGGAGTGTGGGGGCTGGGGCCAACGTCCTGACTTTC. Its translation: CAWSVGAGANVLTF.